The rows below give T cell receptor beta chains drawn from one sample of a study of long-term antiretroviral therapy in people with HIV. Profiled with immunoSEQ multiplex PCR; TCRdb holds only in-frame clones, not every one. The sample records around 18,000 clones, approximately 79% being singletons. Source: unsorted PBMCs, taken at the start of antiretroviral therapy, before treatment. The origin of the receptors is a man in his late teens or twenties with HIV. The CDR3 runs from the conserved cysteine through the conserved F or W. The D gene is left open where the match is weak. Clone size is given for some rows only: seen once, a few or many times, or a class if the clone is expanded.

D gene	V gene	clone size	J gene	CDR3 DNA	CDR3 protein
TRBD2	TRBV5-4	.	TRBJ2-3	TGTGCCAGCAGTCCTGGACTAGCGGGGGATACGCAGTATTTT	CASSPGLAGDTQYF
.	TRBV5-6	medium-sized	TRBJ2-7	TGTGCCAGCAGCTTAGTACCCGGGGACCCCTACGAGCAGTACTTC	CASSLVPGDPYEQYF
TRBD1	TRBV5-1	medium-sized	TRBJ2-2	TGCGCCAGCAGCCCTCAACAGGGGTCGGCCGGGGAGCTGTTTTTT	CASSPQQGSAGELFF
TRBD2	TRBV11-2	.	TRBJ2-7	TGTGCCAGCAGCTTAGACGGGAGGCTAGCGGCCTACGAGCAGTACTTC	CASSLDGRLAAYEQYF
TRBD2	TRBV6-5	.	TRBJ2-1	TGTGCCAGCAGTGACCCTAGCGGGCGGCAGTTCTTC	CASSDPSGRQFF
.	TRBV6-6	.	TRBJ2-1	TGTGCCAGCAGAATCAGTGGGAGCTCCTACAATGAGCAGTTCTTC	CASRISGSSYNEQFF
TRBD1	TRBV19	once	TRBJ2-7	TGTGCCAGTAGTCCCACCGGGACAGGGAACGACGAGCAGTACTTC	CASSPTGTGNDEQYF
.	TRBV7-8	.	TRBJ2-1	TGTGCCAGCAGCTTAGGAGTTCTTCCTGCCAATGAGCAGTTCTTC	CASSLGVLPANEQFF
.	TRBV27	few	TRBJ2-7	TGTGCCAGCAGTCCTTACCCTATGGGTGACGAGCAGTACTTC	CASSPYPMGDEQYF
TRBD2	TRBV19	few	TRBJ2-7	TGTGCCAGTAGTATTCGGGCGGGAGGCTACGAGCAGTACTTC	CASSIRAGGYEQYF
.	TRBV20-1	few	TRBJ2-3	TGCAGCCCGTCGGGGCCGGGTACGCAGTATTTT	CSPSGPGTQYF
.	TRBV19	.	TRBJ2-5	TGTGCCAGTAGTGTTAGCACAGGGAAGGGGACCCAGTACTTC	CASSVSTGKGTQYF
.	TRBV5-4	.	TRBJ2-5	TGTGCCAGCAGCTCCATGAAATCAGGGGACGAGACCCAGTACTTC	CASSSMKSGDETQYF
.	TRBV28	.	TRBJ1-5	TGTGCCAGCAGTCGGGACACCTCCAATCAGCCCCAGCATTTT	CASSRDTSNQPQHF
TRBD2	TRBV9	.	TRBJ2-5	TGTGCCAGCAGCGTTAACGGGAGGGAAGAGACCCAGTACTTC	CASSVNGREETQYF
.	TRBV29-1	.	TRBJ2-7	TGCAGCGTCTGTCCGAGCGGAGGGATCGGTTACGAGCAGTACTTC	CSVCPSGGIGYEQYF
TRBD1	TRBV27	.	TRBJ1-6	TGTGCCAGCAGTTCGTGGACAGGGGTTAATTCACCCCTCCACTTT	CASSSWTGVNSPLHF
.	TRBV19	.	TRBJ2-1	TGTGCCAGTCGAAAGTCCCTCTCCTACAATGAGCAGTTCTTC	CASRKSLSYNEQFF
TRBD1	TRBV28	.	TRBJ2-7	TGTGCCAGCAGTCCACCGCCGGGACAGGGCGAGCAGTACTTC	CASSPPPGQGEQYF
.	TRBV18	.	TRBJ2-7	TGTGCCAGCTCACCCCGAGGTAGCGCCTACGAGCAGTACTTC	CASSPRGSAYEQYF
.	TRBV13	.	TRBJ2-2	TGTGCCAGCAGCTCCAGGGAGCTGTTTTTT	CASSSRELFF
.	TRBV6-1	.	TRBJ2-2	TGTGCCAGCTTCGGAGTCACCGGGGAGCTGTTTTTT	CASFGVTGELFF
TRBD2	TRBV6-1	.	TRBJ2-7	TGTGCCAGCAGTGTCGGGACTAGCGGGGCCTACGAGCAGTACTTC	CASSVGTSGAYEQYF
TRBD1	TRBV27	.	TRBJ1-1	TGTGCCAGCAGGACAGGGCTCACTGAAGCTTTCTTT	CASRTGLTEAFF
.	TRBV7-2	.	TRBJ2-3	TGTGCCAGCAGTCCCAGGGGGGCGGGAGTCGCAGATACGCAGTATTTT	CASSPRGAGVADTQYF
.	TRBV9	.	TRBJ1-2	TGTGCCAGCAGCGGGCACCAGGGTCTTGTCTATGGCTACACCTTC	CASSGHQGLVYGYTF
TRBD2	TRBV7-2	.	TRBJ2-7	TGTGCCAGCAGCTCAAAGCGGGAGGCGAGCCGAACGAATTTCTACGAGCAGTACTTC	CASSSKREASRTNFYEQYF
.	TRBV7-9	.	TRBJ2-7	TGTGCCAGCAGCCCCGGTGTCGGGCTCCAGACCCCATACGAGCAGTACTTC	CASSPGVGLQTPYEQYF
TRBD1	TRBV27	.	TRBJ1-1	TGTGCCAGCCTTCGACAGGGGGGGACTGAAGCTTTCTTT	CASLRQGGTEAFF
.	TRBV4-2	few	TRBJ2-4	TGTGCCAGCAGCTCTGTTGCCGGGGATGCAGGCATTCAGTACTTC	CASSSVAGDAGIQYF
.	TRBV9	.	TRBJ1-2	TGTGCCAGCAGCGTAGCTCAAGGGAGCGGCTACACCTTC	CASSVAQGSGYTF
.	TRBV4-2	.	TRBJ1-5	TGTGCCAGCAGCCAAGACGGCCAGGGAGGTCAGCCCCAGCATTTT	CASSQDGQGGQPQHF
.	TRBV16	.	TRBJ1-2	TGTGCCAGCAGCCAATCGGGGGCCGGGTATGGCTACACCTTC	CASSQSGAGYGYTF
.	TRBV4-3	medium-sized	TRBJ1-5	TGCGCCAGCAGCCAAGTCGGGGGGGCCAATCAGCCCCAGCATTTT	CASSQVGGANQPQHF
TRBD1	TRBV12-5	.	TRBJ1-5	TGTGCTAGTGGTTTTGGGGGACAGGGGTTACAGCCCCAGCATTTT	CASGFGGQGLQPQHF
.	TRBV19	.	TRBJ1-4	TGTGCCAGTAGTACGACTCGAGGGGATGAAAAACTGTTTTTT	CASSTTRGDEKLFF
.	TRBV9	.	TRBJ1-2	TGTGCCAGCACCTCCTCCCCCGGATATGGCTACACCTTC	CASTSSPGYGYTF
.	TRBV19	.	TRBJ2-1	TGTGCCAGTGGGGGGGCCGGACGTGAGCAGTTCTTC	CASGGAGREQFF
.	TRBV6-6	.	TRBJ2-7	TGTGCCAGCAGTTACGAAGCGGCTACCTACGAGCAGTACTTC	CASSYEAATYEQYF
.	TRBV28	few	TRBJ1-2	TGTGCCAGCAGGACGGGACGGCGGGACTATGGCTACACCTTC	CASRTGRRDYGYTF
TRBD1	TRBV6-6	.	TRBJ1-1	TGTGCCAGCAGAACAGGGGGGTACACTGAAGCTTTCTTT	CASRTGGYTEAFF
.	TRBV29-1	.	TRBJ2-2	TGCAGCGCTCTCGCCGGGTCCGGGGAGCTGTTTTTT	CSALAGSGELFF
TRBD2	TRBV5-1	once	TRBJ2-4	TGCGCCAGCAGCACCGGACTAGCGGGAAAGGGGTCGGGTCCAAAAAACATTCAGTACTTC	CASSTGLAGKGSGPKNIQYF
TRBD1	TRBV6-6	.	TRBJ1-1	TGTGCCAGCAGTTACTTGGGGACAGAGAACACTGAAGCTTTCTTT	CASSYLGTENTEAFF
TRBD1	TRBV7-9	.	TRBJ1-1	TGTGCCAGCAGCCTTAGCTCCGGGACAGGGGGCACTGAAGCTTTCTTT	CASSLSSGTGGTEAFF